These 24 T cell receptor beta chains were sequenced from one sample in a study of PD-1 blockade in classical Hodgkin lymphoma. Time point specified: cycle 4 day 1 (C4D1), after six to seven weeks of nivolumab. Each and every patient relapsed after autologous stem cell transplantation, and patients got differing brentuximab vedotin exposure. Purification of CD4+ T cells from thawed PBMCs was achieved by magnetic negative selection. The protocol was immunoSEQ multiplex PCR, while the TCRdb copy is restricted to in-frame clones and leaves out a portion. The repertoire includes 10,000 or so clones, over 70% of them detected once, and approximately 1.6% sits in the top ten. The sample in question was CD4+ T cells from blood, obtained before the fourth cycle of nivolumab. The receptors shown here come from a human donor with classical Hodgkin lymphoma.

This clone has only a few counts. The chain links TRBV2 to TRBJ1-1, with D unresolved. V gave up 5 bases and J gave up 4 bases, with 5 bases separating them. Germline CDR1 SNHLY, CDR2 FYNNEI. This CDR3 region has 11 residues. CDR3 sequence reads: CASSTVTEAFF. The CDR3 DNA follows: TGTGCCAGCAGTACCGTCACTGAAGCTTTCTTT. Combining the CDR3 with reference TRBV2 and TRBJ1-1 gives the whole variable domain EPEVTQTPSHQVTQMGQEVILRCVPISNHLYFYWYRQILGQKVEFLVSFYNNEISEKSEIFDDQFSVERPDGSNFTLKIRSTKLEDSAMYFCASSTVTEAFFGQGTRLTVV.

The genes are TRBV5-6 and TRBJ1-4, with TRBD1 matching over 7 bases. This CDR3 is 15 amino acids long. Germline V gene sequence: CDR1 SGHDT, CDR2 YYEEEE. After removal of 3 bases from V and 5 bases from J, the junction contained 7 bases not matched to a gene. CDR3 nucleotides: TGTGCCAGCAGCTCACCGGGACAGCTGAATGAAAAACTGTTTTTT. Its protein is CASSSPGQLNEKLFF.

The chain carries TRBV25-1 and TRBJ2-6; D may be TRBD2 (5 bases). The CDR3 length is 16 residues. Germline values: CDR1 MGHDK, CDR2 SYGVNS. V lost 4 bases, J lost 0 bases, and 10 bases lay in between. The CDR3 nucleotides read TGTGCCAGCAGTGGTAGACGGGACTCTGGGGCCAACGTCCTGACTTTC. Its protein product is CASSGRRDSGANVLTF. Full variable domain (rest looked up from reference TRBV25-1 and TRBJ2-6): EADIYQTPRYLVIGTGKKITLECSQTMGHDKMYWYQQDPGMELHLIHYSYGVNSTEKGDLSSESTVSRIRTEHFPLTLESARPSHTSQYLCASSGRRDSGANVLTFGAGSRLTVL.

The chain carries TRBV6-5 and TRBJ2-3; maybe TRBD1 (6 bases). Trimming removed 6 bases at V and 6 bases at J, with 13 bases between. This CDR3 spans 13 amino acids. Per germline, CDR1 MNHEY and CDR2 SVGAGI. The CDR3 DNA sequence: TGTGCCAGCAGGTACAGGGCGGCGGATACGCAGTATTTT. Amino acids: CASRYRAADTQYF.

The genes are TRBV27 and TRBJ2-2, with D perhaps TRBD1 (5 bases). Germline V gives CDR1 MNHEY, CDR2 SMNVEV (reference sequence). V gave up 3 bases and J gave up 1 base, with 12 bases separating them. This CDR3 has 16 amino acids. Here the CDR3 reads CASSFGATKNTGELFF. CDR3 coding DNA: TGTGCCAGCAGTTTTGGGGCTACCAAGAACACCGGGGAGCTGTTTTTT.

The V call is TRBV10-3, the J call TRBJ2-2, with 10 bases fitting TRBD1. The CDR3 sequence is 14 residues long. V shed 3 bases, J shed 13 bases, and the junction held 8 bases outside the gene matches. Germline values: CDR1 ENHRY, CDR2 SYGVKD. CDR3 DNA: TGTGCCATCAGTGACTCACCGGGACAGGGGCTGCTGTTTTTT. Translating it yields CAISDSPGQGLLFF.

J is TRBJ2-1 and V is TRBV9; D ambiguous. The CDR3 runs to 12 residues. In germline, CDR1 is SGDLS, CDR2 YYNGEE. Trimming stripped 0 bases from V and 6 bases from J, with 4 bases between. The CDR3 DNA reads as TGTGCCAGCAGCGTAGGGTTCAATGAGCAGTTCTTC. Translated: CASSVGFNEQFF. Looking up the rest from reference TRBV9 and TRBJ2-1 gives the full variable domain: DSGVTQTPKHLITATGQRVTLRCSPRSGDLSVYWYQQSLDQGLQFLIQYYNGEERAKGNILERFSAQQFPDLHSELNLSSLELGDSALYFCASSVGFNEQFFGPGTRLTVL.

The chain carries TRBV7-2 and TRBJ2-1; D ambiguous. The CDR3 runs 15 residues. Trimming removed 0 bases from V and 6 bases from J, with 12 bases in between. Germline CDR1 reads SGHTA; CDR2 reads FQGNSA. In DNA, the CDR3 is TGTGCCAGCAGCTTAGCTGCGGCACCCTCCAATGAGCAGTTCTTC. Amino acids: CASSLAAAPSNEQFF.

The gene calls are TRBV2 and TRBJ1-3; TRBD1 matches 7 bases. Germline assignment: CDR1 SNHLY and CDR2 FYNNEI. After removal of 1 base from V and 6 bases from J, the junction contained 9 bases not matched to a gene. The CDR3 contains 16 residues. The CDR3 nucleotides are TGTGCCAGCAGTGAAGGCATAGACAGGGAAGTAAACACCATATATTTT. Translation: CASSEGIDREVNTIYF. The full variable domain, its missing parts supplied by reference TRBV2 and TRBJ1-3, is EPEVTQTPSHQVTQMGQEVILRCVPISNHLYFYWYRQILGQKVEFLVSFYNNEISEKSEIFDDQFSVERPDGSNFTLKIRSTKLEDSAMYFCASSEGIDREVNTIYFGEGSWLTVV.

CDR3 DNA sequence: TGTGCCAGCAGCTCGGGGACTAGCGGCCAAGAGACCCAGTACTTC. It yields the protein CASSSGTSGQETQYF. This chain links TRBV7-3 with TRBJ2-5; 11 positions agree with TRBD2. The trim removed 4 bases at V and 1 base at J, leaving 2 bases unmatched. Germline-derived CDR1 and CDR2 are SGHTA and FQGTGA. This CDR3 is built from 15 residues.

The J gene is TRBJ2-4, the V gene TRBV7-9; 8 bases are shared with TRBD2. The V segment lost 5 bases and the J segment 0 bases; nucleotides outside the gene matches: 9. Per germline, CDR1 SEHNR and CDR2 FQNEAQ (reference sequence). The CDR3 loop spans 17 amino acids. The CDR3 sequence is CASSPTGRGVAKNIQYF. The DNA of the CDR3 is TGTGCCAGCAGCCCGACTGGGCGGGGGGTAGCCAAAAACATTCAGTACTTC.

The rearrangement links TRBV29-1 to TRBJ2-1, with D tentatively TRBD1 (6 bases). V lost 2 bases and J 8 bases, leaving 13 bases between the germline ends. The V gene's germline CDR1 is SQVTM and CDR2 ANQGSEA. The CDR3 covers 13 residues. The CDR3 is CSVERRGLDEQFF. CDR3 DNA: TGCAGCGTTGAACGCAGGGGTCTGGATGAGCAGTTCTTC.

V usage is TRBV5-1 and J usage is TRBJ2-7; 10 bases fit TRBD1. The V gene's germline CDR1 is SGHRS and CDR2 YFSETQ. Trimming cost V 3 bases and J 2 bases; bases outside gene matches: 2. CDR3 length: 14 amino acids. CDR3 DNA: TGCGCCAGCAGCTGGGGGACAGGGGCCTACGAGCAGTACTTC. It translates to CASSWGTGAYEQYF.

A few counts support this clone. The rearrangement uses TRBV7-2 and TRBJ2-1; 9 nucleotides line up with TRBD2. The CDR3 contains 14 residues. The ends lost 3 bases at V and 7 bases at J; junction bases unmatched: 4. The germline gives CDR1 SGHTA, CDR2 FQGNSA. The CDR3 loop is CASSLGLAGNEQFF. The CDR3 DNA reads TGTGCCAGCAGCTTGGGACTAGCAGGGAATGAGCAGTTCTTC.

The CDR3 loop reads CASSPRTGFEGYTF. The DNA for the CDR3 is TGCGCCAGCAGCCCAAGGACAGGGTTTGAGGGCTACACCTTC. The rearrangement joins TRBV5-1 to TRBJ1-2, with 8 bases fitting TRBD1. Losses at the gene ends were 4 bases for V and 8 bases for J; bases not matched to a gene: 10. The CDR3 contains 14 residues. Germline CDR1 SGHRS, CDR2 YFSETQ. Complete variable domain (other parts from reference TRBV5-1 and TRBJ1-2): KAGVTQTPRYLIKTRGQQVTLSCSPISGHRSVSWYQQTPGQGLQFLFEYFSETQRNKGNFPGRFSGRQFSNSRSEMNVSTLELGDSALYLCASSPRTGFEGYTFGSGTRLTVV.

This clone has more than one count but fewer than ten. The chain has TRBV5-4 and TRBJ1-4; TRBD1 aligns across 7 bases. J lost 7 bases, V lost 0 bases, and 3 bases had no gene match. CDR1 and CDR2 (germline): SGHNT, YYREEE (reference sequence). CDR3 size: 14 residues. The CDR3 DNA follows: TGTGCCAGCAGCTTGGACAGGGGTGGTGAAAAACTGTTTTTT. Its protein is CASSLDRGGEKLFF.

The rearrangement links TRBV7-2 to TRBJ2-3, with no clear D. Per germline, CDR1 SGHTA and CDR2 FQGNSA. V lost 1 base to trimming and J lost 0 bases, with 8 bases between them. CDR3 size: 15 residues. The CDR3 protein is CASSLVAQSTDTQYF. CDR3 DNA sequence: TGTGCCAGCAGCTTAGTGGCGCAGAGCACAGATACGCAGTATTTT.

Here the CDR3 DNA reads TGTGCCAGCAGTGGCCCGGGTTTAGCCTACGAGCAGTACTTC. Translation gives CASSGPGLAYEQYF. This rearrangement joins TRBV2 to TRBJ2-7; D not certain. This CDR3 has 14 residues. Germline V gene data show CDR1 as SNHLY and CDR2 as FYNNEI. V was clipped by 4 bases and J by 2 bases, with 12 bases between them.

V is TRBV7-2 and J is TRBJ1-5; TRBD1 agrees at 7 bases. Trimming removed 2 bases from V and 0 bases from J; junction bases left unmatched: 4. CDR3 length: 16 residues. Germline V gives CDR1 SGHTA, CDR2 FQGNSA. The CDR3 sequence: CASSLTGEISNQPQHF. The DNA for the CDR3 is TGTGCCAGCAGCTTAACAGGGGAGATTAGCAATCAGCCCCAGCATTTT.

CDR3: CASRRDRYGSYNSPLHF. In DNA form, the CDR3 reads TGTGCCAGCAGGCGGGACAGATATGGCTCCTATAATTCACCCCTCCACTTT. This chain uses TRBV7-2 with TRBJ1-6, with 7 positions matching TRBD1. V shed 6 bases, J shed 0 bases, and the junction held 8 bases outside the gene matches. CDR1 SGHTA and CDR2 FQGNSA come from the germline V gene. The CDR3 has 17 amino acids.

The J gene is TRBJ2-7, the V gene TRBV19; D not resolved. The CDR3 has 13 residues. The V end was cut by 0 bases, the J end by 4 bases, with 7 bases between. Germline CDR1 reads LNHDA; CDR2 reads SQIVND (reference sequence). The CDR3 loop is CASSIERFYEQYF. In DNA, the CDR3 is TGTGCCAGTAGTATAGAGCGATTTTACGAGCAGTACTTC.

Only one count was recorded for this clone. The chain couples TRBV7-9 to TRBJ1-4; 10 nucleotides match TRBD1. Trimming cost V 5 bases and J 7 bases; bases outside gene matches: 4. The CDR3 extends over 14 amino acids. Germline-derived CDR1 and CDR2 are SEHNR and FQNEAQ (reference sequence). CDR3: CASSAGQGGEKLFF. The CDR3 nucleotides are TGTGCCAGCAGCGCAGGACAGGGGGGTGAAAAACTGTTTTTT.

This clone was detected once. The chain joins TRBV5-1 to TRBJ1-6, with D uncertain. The CDR3 has 16 residues. V lost 0 bases and J 0 bases, leaving 7 bases between the germline ends. The germline V gene encodes CDR1 SGHRS and CDR2 YFSETQ. CDR3 nucleotides: TGCGCCAGCAGCTTGGTAGGCAGCTCCTATAATTCACCCCTCCACTTT. This codes for CASSLVGSSYNSPLHF.

The chain uses TRBV5-4 and TRBJ2-2; 8 nucleotides align to TRBD2. J was trimmed by 7 bases and V by 2 bases; bases with no gene match: 10. The CDR3 runs 16 residues. Germline CDR1 reads SGHNT; CDR2 reads YYREEE (reference sequence). The chain's CDR3 is CASSFPGGGPIGELFF. CDR3 sequence (DNA): TGTGCCAGCAGCTTTCCCGGGGGGGGGCCGATCGGGGAGCTGTTTTTT.